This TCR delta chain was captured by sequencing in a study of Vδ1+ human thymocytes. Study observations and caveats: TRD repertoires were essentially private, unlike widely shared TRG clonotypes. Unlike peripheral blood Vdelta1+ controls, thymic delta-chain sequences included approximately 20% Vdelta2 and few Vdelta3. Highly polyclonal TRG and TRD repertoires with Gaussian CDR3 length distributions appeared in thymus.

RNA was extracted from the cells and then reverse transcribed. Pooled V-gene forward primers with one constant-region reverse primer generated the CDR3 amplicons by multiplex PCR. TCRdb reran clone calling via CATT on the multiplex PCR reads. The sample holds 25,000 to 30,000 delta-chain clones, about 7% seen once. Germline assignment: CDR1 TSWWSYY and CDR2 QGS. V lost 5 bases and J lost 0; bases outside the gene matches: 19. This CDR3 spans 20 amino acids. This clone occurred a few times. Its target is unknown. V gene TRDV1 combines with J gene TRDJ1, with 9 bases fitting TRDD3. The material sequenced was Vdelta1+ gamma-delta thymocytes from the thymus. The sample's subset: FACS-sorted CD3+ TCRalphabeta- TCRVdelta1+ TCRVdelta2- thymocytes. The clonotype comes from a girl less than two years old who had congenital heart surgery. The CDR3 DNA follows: TGTGCTCTTGGGATATTTCCTACTGGGGGAGATCCCCCGTACACCGATAAACTCATCTTT. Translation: CALGIFPTGGDPPYTDKLIF.